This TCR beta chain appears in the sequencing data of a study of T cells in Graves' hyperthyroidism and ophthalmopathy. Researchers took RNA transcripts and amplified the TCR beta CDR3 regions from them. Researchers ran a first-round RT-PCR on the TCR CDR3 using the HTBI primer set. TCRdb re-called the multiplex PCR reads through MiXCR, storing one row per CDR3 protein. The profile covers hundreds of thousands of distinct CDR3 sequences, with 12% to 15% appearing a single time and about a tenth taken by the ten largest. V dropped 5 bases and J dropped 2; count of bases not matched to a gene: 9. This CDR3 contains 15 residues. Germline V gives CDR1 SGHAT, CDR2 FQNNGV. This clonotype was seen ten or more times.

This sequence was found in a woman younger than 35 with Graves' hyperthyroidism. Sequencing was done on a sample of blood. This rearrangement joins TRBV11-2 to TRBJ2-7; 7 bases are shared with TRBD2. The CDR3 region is CASSPSGILPYEQYF. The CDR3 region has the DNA TGTGCCAGCAGCCCGAGCGGGATCCTACCCTACGAGCAGTACTTC. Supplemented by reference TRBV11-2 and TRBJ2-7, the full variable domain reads EAGVAQSPRYKIIEKRQSVAFWCNPISGHATLYWYQQILGQGPKLLIQFQNNGVVDDSQLPKDRFSAERLKGVDSTLKIQPAKLEDSAVYLCASSPSGILPYEQYFGPGTRLTVT.